The subject of this entry is one T cell receptor beta chain. These data are taken from a study of blood T cell repertoires in COVID-19. Study-wide context: Whether acute or convalescent, the COVID-19 samples came from the United States, Italy and Spain. T cells, B-cell-depleted T cells, or PBMCs provided the cDNA or gDNA that served as material.

This CDR3 contains 15 residues. Germline CDR1 SGHRS, CDR2 YFSETQ. Trimming at V came to 2 bases and at J to 7 bases, leaving 7 bases not matched to a gene. The data were produced by immunoSEQ multiplex PCR, yet TCRdb's version contains in-frame clones alone and is incomplete. The data contain approximately 89,000 clones, roughly 85% of them singletons. The clonotype comes from a man between 70 and 80 years old with acute or convalescent COVID-19. V is TRBV5-1 and J is TRBJ2-2; 8 bases align to TRBD1. The sequenced sample consisted of peripheral blood. The CDR3, as DNA: TGCGCCAGCAGCTTCAGGACAGGGCGAGGCGGGGAGCTGTTTTTT. Translated, it gives CASSFRTGRGGELFF.